A single count supports the clone carrying this T cell receptor beta chain. Antigen: not known. This table comes from immunoSEQ multiplex PCR, and its TCRdb copy is limited to in-frame clones, with some not included. The table includes 300,000 to 400,000 clones, roughly 92% detected once. The data belong to a study of brain T cells in children with intractable seizures. Stated time point: blood from clinic visit 5 months post-surgery; TSC patient then seizure free. Only cases whose brain tissue showed the highest T cell transcript signatures were sequenced. Pre-surgery treatment included at least one anti-epileptic drug. General study findings and limits: Clones missing pre-surgery may reflect undersampling of that blood sample.

Trimming left V 1 base short and J 8 bases short, with 14 bases between. The CDR3 spans 14 residues. CDR1 is MNHEY and CDR2 is SMNVEV in the germline V gene (reference sequence). Sequencing used peripheral blood, obtained approximately 5 months after surgery. The receptor was isolated from a boy under two years old with tuberous sclerosis and intractable seizures. V usage is TRBV27 and J usage is TRBJ1-2; no reliable D call. For the CDR3, the DNA is TGTGCCAGCAGTTTATTCGGCCGGGGTAGGGGCTACACCTTC. Protein product: CASSLFGRGRGYTF.